One sample yielded the 30 T cell receptor beta chains listed below, sequenced in a study of T cells in Graves' hyperthyroidism and ophthalmopathy. From RNA transcripts, TCR beta CDR3 regions were amplified. First-round RT-PCR targeting the TCR CDR3 was performed with the HTBI primer set. TCRdb re-called the multiplex PCR reads through MiXCR, storing one row per CDR3 protein. The sample holds roughly 300,000 distinct CDR3 sequences, about 14% seen once. Sequencing input: blood. Source of these receptors: a woman aged 30 to 39 with Graves' hyperthyroidism.

CDR3: CASSIAPKLWDLTYNEQFF. Written as DNA, the CDR3 is TGTGCCAGTAGTATCGCGCCCAAATTATGGGACCTCACCTACAATGAGCAGTTCTTC. V gene TRBV19 combines with J gene TRBJ2-1; perhaps D is TRBD1 or TRBD2 (5 bases each). The CDR3 loop spans 19 amino acids. V was clipped by 3 bases and J by 2 bases, with 23 bases between them. Germline CDR1 and CDR2: LNHDA and SQIVND (reference sequence).

The rearrangement links TRBV20-1 to TRBJ2-5; D perhaps matches TRBD2 (7 bases). With 4 bases removed from V and 4 bases from J, the gap between germline ends came to 19 bases. The germline V gene encodes CDR1 DFQATT and CDR2 SNEGSKA (reference sequence). The CDR3 is made up of 15 amino acids. CDR3 region: CSANRLQGRAETQYF. For the CDR3, the DNA is TGCAGTGCTAATCGTTTGCAGGGGAGGGCAGAGACCCAGTACTTC.

There are many counts of this clonotype. J is TRBJ1-1 and V is TRBV29-1; D call uncertain. The germline gives CDR1 SQVTM, CDR2 ANQGSEA. Deletions cut 3 bases from V and 5 bases from J, with 4 bases between. CDR3 length equals 10 residues. For the CDR3, the DNA is TGCAGCGTTGAGGAGACTGAAGCTTTCTTT. It codes for CSVEETEAFF.

This clonotype appeared once. A read error may be the cause here, since a much bigger clone is one base away. The chain uses TRBV20-1 and TRBJ2-1; 8 bases line up with TRBD1. The CDR3 is 14 residues long. V shed 7 bases and J 4 bases; nucleotides not matched to a gene: 9. CDR1 and CDR2 from the germline V gene are DFQATT and SNEGSKA (reference sequence). The CDR3 nucleotides are TGCAGTGTGGCACCCGGGACAGGTTACAATGAGCAGTTCTTC. It translates to CSVAPGTGYNEQFF.

This chain joins TRBV15 and TRBJ2-4; D uncertain. V shed 1 base and J shed 6 bases, with 1 base lying between them. Per germline, CDR1 LNHNV and CDR2 YYDKDF (reference sequence). The CDR3 sequence is 11 residues long. CDR3 sequence (DNA): TGTGCCACCAGCAGAGCAAACATTCAGTACTTC. Translated: CATSRANIQYF.

This clonotype was detected ten times or more. V is TRBV12-3 or TRBV12-4 and J is TRBJ1-2; tentatively, D is TRBD1 (6 bases). This CDR3 comprises 13 residues. Trimming took off 6 bases at V and 8 bases at J, with 16 bases between the two ends. The CDR3 nucleotides read TGTGCCAGCAGCGGATACCGGGACAACGGCTACACCTTC. Protein product: CASSGYRDNGYTF.

This chain connects TRBV5-4 to TRBJ1-5; D might be TRBD1 (5 bases). The V gene lost 2 bases and the J gene lost 3 bases, with 15 bases spanning the gap. This CDR3 has 16 residues. Germline CDR1 SGHNT, CDR2 YYREEE (reference sequence). The DNA of the CDR3 is TGTGCCAGCAGCTTCGGAGGAGGGGATGCCAATCAGCCCCAGCATTTT. It specifies CASSFGGGDANQPQHF.

Ten or more counts support this clonotype. The chain has TRBV28 and TRBJ2-7, with a tentative D call TRBD2 (6 bases). From germline, CDR1 is MDHEN and CDR2 SYDVKM. The CDR3 totals 14 residues. The germline V and J ends were trimmed by 6 bases and 3 bases, with 15 bases remaining between them. This CDR3 is CASRGWGVDYEQYF. The CDR3, as DNA: TGTGCCAGCAGGGGATGGGGGGTGGACTACGAGCAGTACTTC. The full variable domain, with the rest looked up from reference TRBV28 and TRBJ2-7, is DVKVTQSSRYLVKRTGEKVFLECVQDMDHENMFWYRQDPGLGLRLIYFSYDVKMKEKGDIPEGYSVSREKKERFSLILESASTNQTSMYLCASRGWGVDYEQYFGPGTRLTVT.

This clonotype appeared many times. This rearrangement joins TRBV29-1 to TRBJ1-1, with 7 bases that match TRBD1. There are 13 residues in the CDR3. V was pared by 4 bases and J by 5 bases, with 7 bases of the junction left unmatched. The germline V gene has CDR1 SQVTM and CDR2 ANQGSEA. The CDR3 here is CSVAPGGGTEAFF. The CDR3 nucleotides read TGCAGCGTTGCCCCAGGGGGTGGGACTGAAGCTTTCTTT.

The table lists this clonotype with a count of one. The chain combines TRBV18 with TRBJ1-6; 8 bases fit TRBD1. Germline-derived CDR1 and CDR2 are KGHSH and LQKENI. J lost 7 bases, V lost 2 bases, and 4 bases had no gene match. The CDR3 has 15 residues. CDR3 DNA sequence: TGTGCCAGCTCACCAGTCGGACAGGGCAATTCACCCCTCCACTTT. Encoded protein: CASSPVGQGNSPLHF.

This clonotype was detected only a few times. The chain is built from TRBV7-2 and TRBJ1-2, with D tentatively TRBD1 (6 bases). The CDR3 runs 15 residues. Deletions cut 4 bases from V and 0 bases from J, with 12 bases between. Germline values: CDR1 SGHTA, CDR2 FQGNSA. The CDR3 coding sequence is TGTGCCAGCAGCTCCGGACAGACGCCTAACTATGGCTACACCTTC. Translated, it gives CASSSGQTPNYGYTF.

This clonotype was seen ten or more times. This chain uses TRBV3-1 with TRBJ2-3, with no clear D. This CDR3 has 13 residues. Germline CDR1 LGHDT, CDR2 YNNKEL (reference sequence). V was trimmed by 0 bases and J by 3 bases, leaving 4 bases between them. CDR3 coding DNA: TGTGCCAGCAGCCAAGAGGCAACAGATACGCAGTATTTT. Translation gives CASSQEATDTQYF.

The chain recombines TRBV19 with TRBJ2-7, with a tentative D call TRBD1 (6 bases). The ends were cut back, 7 bases at V and 2 bases at J, with 15 bases in the middle. CDR1 and CDR2 (germline): LNHDA, SQIVND (reference sequence). The length of the CDR3 is 14 residues. This CDR3 reads CASTLGGLTYEQYF. The CDR3 DNA reads as TGTGCCAGTACCCTAGGGGGTCTAACCTACGAGCAGTACTTC. The whole variable domain, filled in from reference TRBV19 and TRBJ2-7, reads DGGITQSPKYLFRKEGQNVTLSCEQNLNHDAMYWYRQDPGQGLRLIYYSQIVNDFQKGDIAEGYSVSREKKESFPLTVTSAQKNPTAFYLCASTLGGLTYEQYFGPGTRLTVT.

V usage is TRBV18 and J usage is TRBJ1-1; D unresolved. The germline gives CDR1 KGHSH, CDR2 LQKENI. The CDR3 is made up of 14 amino acids. The V and J ends lost 3 bases and 7 bases respectively, with 15 bases between them. The CDR3 DNA reads TGTGCCAGCTCACCGCCCTCGGGGAGGTTTGAAGCTTTCTTT. Residues: CASSPPSGRFEAFF.

In its sample, this clonotype was seen many times. This chain uses TRBV11-2 with TRBJ2-4, with D possibly matching TRBD1 (6 bases). V lost 4 bases and J lost 1, with 11 bases in between. Per the germline V gene, CDR1 is SGHAT and CDR2 is FQNNGV. CDR3 length equals 15 residues. DNA for the CDR3: TGTGCCAGCAGCTCAGGGGTGGGGGCCAAAAACATTCAGTACTTC. This sequence encodes CASSSGVGAKNIQYF.

This clonotype was found a few times. V usage is TRBV7-2 and J usage is TRBJ1-5, with D maybe TRBD1 (6 bases). The CDR3 is 13 amino acids. The germline gives CDR1 SGHTA, CDR2 FQGNSA. V gave up 5 bases and J gave up 3 bases, with 8 bases separating them. The CDR3 nucleotides are TGTGCCAGCAGCGGACAGACCAATCAGCCCCAGCATTTT. Translated: CASSGQTNQPQHF.

This clonotype was counted many times. The junction departs from the called germline gene at one end, perhaps through a read error. This chain connects TRBV11-2 to TRBJ2-1; TRBD2 matches at 7 bases. The CDR3 covers 15 residues. Germline CDR1 is SGHAT and CDR2 is FQNNGV. CDR3 nucleotide sequence: TGTGCCAGCAGTTTAGGCGGGAGCTCCTACAATGAGCAGTTCTTC. Translating gives CASSLGGSSYNEQFF.

For the CDR3, the DNA is TGTGCCAGCAGTTCTCCGGGACAGGGATTCACCGGGGAGCTGTTTTTT. This encodes CASSSPGQGFTGELFF. The chain recombines TRBV12-3 or TRBV12-4 with TRBJ2-2; 9 bases fit TRBD1. The CDR3 is 16 residues long. The ends lost 4 bases at V and 4 bases at J; junction bases unmatched: 7.

The CDR3 here is CASSRTGTSSYNSPLHF. CDR3 sequence (DNA): TGTGCCAGCAGCAGGACAGGGACAAGCTCCTATAATTCACCCCTCCACTTT. This rearrangement joins TRBV25-1 to TRBJ1-6; 8 bases align to TRBD1. V lost 6 bases and J lost 0; bases outside the gene matches: 7. The CDR3 runs to 17 residues. CDR1 is MGHDK and CDR2 is SYGVNS in the germline V gene.

This clonotype has ten or more counts. The J gene is TRBJ1-1, the V gene TRBV19; TRBD1 might be the D (5 bases). This CDR3 contains 14 residues. Germline V gene sequence: CDR1 LNHDA, CDR2 SQIVND (reference sequence). Trimming shortened V by 3 bases and J by 0 bases, and 8 bases separated the two germline ends. CDR3 nucleotide sequence: TGTGCCAGTAGTATTTCGACAGTGAACACTGAAGCTTTCTTT. The encoded protein is CASSISTVNTEAFF.

This clonotype was detected ten times or more. The rearrangement uses TRBV7-2 and TRBJ2-1; no reliable D call. V dropped 1 base and J dropped 0 bases, with 7 bases sitting between them. Looked up from germline, CDR1 is SGHTA and CDR2 is FQGNSA. This CDR3 comprises 15 residues. The CDR3 is CASSLGDFSYNEQFF. The DNA of the CDR3 is TGTGCCAGCAGCTTAGGTGACTTCTCCTACAATGAGCAGTTCTTC.

This clonotype was observed a handful of times. The chain couples TRBV6-1 to TRBJ1-4; 7 bases agree with TRBD1. The J segment lost 4 bases and the V segment lost 3 bases, leaving 5 bases of the junction unmatched. This CDR3 has 15 residues. Germline lookup yields CDR1 MNHNS and CDR2 SASEGT. CDR3 sequence: CASSEGDRLNEKLFF. In DNA form, the CDR3 reads TGTGCCAGCAGTGAGGGGGACAGACTTAATGAAAAACTGTTTTTT.

At least ten counts were recorded for this clonotype. The CDR3: CASSPGQGANDEQFF. CDR3 sequence (DNA): TGTGCCAGCAGCCCGGGACAGGGGGCGAACGATGAGCAGTTCTTC. This chain joins TRBV12-3 or TRBV12-4 and TRBJ2-1, with 12 bases identical to TRBD1. The CDR3 contains 15 residues. The V gene end was trimmed by 6 bases and the J gene end by 8 bases; junction bases not matched to a gene: 8.

This clonotype was recorded many times. The V call is TRBV7-9, the J call TRBJ1-2; 7 bases fit TRBD1. Looked up from germline, CDR1 is SEHNR and CDR2 is FQNEAQ (reference sequence). The CDR3 loop spans 15 amino acids. V trimming: 0 bases; J trimming: 7 bases; junction bases outside the gene matches: 8. The CDR3 sequence: CASSLAGDDRAGYTF. The CDR3 region has the DNA TGTGCCAGCAGCTTAGCAGGGGACGACAGGGCTGGCTACACCTTC.

The chain employs TRBV28 and TRBJ1-5; the D gene is possibly TRBD1 (5 bases). Germline CDR1 reads MDHEN; CDR2 reads SYDVKM. The CDR3 totals 12 residues. Between the trimmed V and J ends, which lost 6 bases and 5 bases, there was a span of 8 bases. The CDR3 region has the DNA TGTGCCAGCAGACAGGAGGATCAGCCCCAGCATTTT. It yields the protein CASRQEDQPQHF.

This clonotype was observed many times. The chain employs TRBV12-3 or TRBV12-4 and TRBJ2-5; D is unclear. CDR3 size: 14 residues. V dropped 0 bases and J dropped 2 bases, with 7 bases sitting between them. CDR3 DNA sequence: TGTGCCAGCAGTTTAGCGGGAAGGCAAGAGACCCAGTACTTC. The encoded protein is CASSLAGRQETQYF.

V and J are TRBV10-3 and TRBJ2-1; D not resolved. This CDR3 has 11 amino acids. Germline CDR1 ENHRY, CDR2 SYGVKD. Trimming removed 2 bases at V and 14 bases at J, with 10 bases between. The CDR3 sequence: CAISEGVYKFF. CDR3 bases: TGTGCCATCAGTGAGGGGGTTTATAAGTTCTTC.

This clonotype was seen repeatedly, ten times or more. The V gene is TRBV14, the J gene TRBJ2-3, with no clear D. Trimming pared 9 bases from V and 2 bases from J, leaving 21 bases between. CDR3 size: 16 residues. CDR1 and CDR2 (germline): SGHDN, FVKESK. The CDR3 here is CASSSLAARNTDTQYF. CDR3 nucleotide sequence: TGTGCCAGTTCCTCCCTGGCGGCGAGGAACACAGATACGCAGTATTTT.

The rearrangement joins TRBV5-1 to TRBJ2-7, with 10 bases matching TRBD1. This CDR3 is built from 15 residues. In germline, CDR1 is SGHRS, CDR2 YFSETQ. V lost 5 bases, J lost 3 bases, and 8 bases stayed unmatched. CDR3 amino acids: CASRQTGQGIYEQYF. The CDR3 nucleotides are TGCGCCAGCAGACAGACGGGACAGGGGATCTACGAGCAGTACTTC.

This clonotype was counted many times. The rearrangement joins TRBV11-2 to TRBJ2-3; tentatively, D is TRBD2 (6 bases). The CDR3 extends over 18 amino acids. The ends were cut back, 3 bases at V and 1 base at J, with 20 bases in the middle. CDR1 and CDR2 from the germline V gene are SGHAT and FQNNGV. The CDR3 sequence is CASSFKNSDYLGTDTQYF. The CDR3 region has the DNA TGTGCCAGCAGCTTCAAAAACTCGGACTACTTAGGCACAGATACGCAGTATTTT.